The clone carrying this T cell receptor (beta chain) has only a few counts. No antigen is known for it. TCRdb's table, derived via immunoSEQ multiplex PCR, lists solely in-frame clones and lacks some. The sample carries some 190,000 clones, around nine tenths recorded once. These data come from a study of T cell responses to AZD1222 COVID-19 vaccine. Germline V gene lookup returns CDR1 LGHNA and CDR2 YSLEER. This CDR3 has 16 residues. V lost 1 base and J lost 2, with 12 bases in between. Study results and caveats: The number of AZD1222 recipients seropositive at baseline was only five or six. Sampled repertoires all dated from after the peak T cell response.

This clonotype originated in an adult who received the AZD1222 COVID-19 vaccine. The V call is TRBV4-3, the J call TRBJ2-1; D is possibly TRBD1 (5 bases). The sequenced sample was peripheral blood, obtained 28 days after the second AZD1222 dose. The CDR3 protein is CASSQGSQDAYNEQFF. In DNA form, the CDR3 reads TGCGCCAGCAGCCAAGGCTCACAGGACGCCTACAATGAGCAGTTCTTC.